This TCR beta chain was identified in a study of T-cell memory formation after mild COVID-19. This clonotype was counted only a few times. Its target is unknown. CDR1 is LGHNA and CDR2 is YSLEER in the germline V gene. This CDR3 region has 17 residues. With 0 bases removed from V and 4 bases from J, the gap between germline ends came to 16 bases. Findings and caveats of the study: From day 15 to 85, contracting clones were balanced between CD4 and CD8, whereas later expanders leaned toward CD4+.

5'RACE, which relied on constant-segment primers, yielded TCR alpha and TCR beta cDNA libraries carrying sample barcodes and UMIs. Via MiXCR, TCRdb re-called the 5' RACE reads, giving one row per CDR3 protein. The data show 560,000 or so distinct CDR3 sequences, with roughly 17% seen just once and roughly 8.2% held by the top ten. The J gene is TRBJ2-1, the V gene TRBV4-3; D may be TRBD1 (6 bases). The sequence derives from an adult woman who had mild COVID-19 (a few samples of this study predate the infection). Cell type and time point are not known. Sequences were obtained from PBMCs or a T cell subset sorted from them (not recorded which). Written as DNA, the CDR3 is TGCGCCAGCAGCCAAGAAGGGGGTCCTTCCTCTTACAATGAGCAGTTCTTC. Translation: CASSQEGGPSSYNEQFF.